Each of the 5 T cell receptor beta chains below was sequenced from the same sample in a study of metastatic and nonmetastatic thyroid tumors. TCRdb recomputed clones from the PCR reads via MiXCR. Among tens of thousands of clones listed, about 32% were seen once. All patients were treatment-naive before thyroid surgery. The sample taken for sequencing was blood. All receptors come from a female donor with papillary thyroid cancer or a benign thyroid nodule (not recorded which). Some clones in this sample may be carry-over from other donors' samples.

This sequence joins TRBV15 and TRBJ1-5; D unclear. V lost 1 base, J lost 0 bases, and 19 bases lay in between. The CDR3 runs to 19 residues. Germline assignment: CDR1 LNHNV and CDR2 YYDKDF (reference sequence). The CDR3 region is CATSRVPPMGRVSNQPQHF. The CDR3 DNA follows: TGTGCCACCAGCAGAGTACCCCCCATGGGGAGGGTTAGCAATCAGCCCCAGCATTTT.

J is TRBJ1-1 and V is TRBV9; 9 bases line up with TRBD1. The trim removed 3 bases at V and 4 bases at J, leaving 10 bases unmatched. This CDR3 contains 16 residues. Germline V gives CDR1 SGDLS, CDR2 YYNGEE. The CDR3 coding sequence is TGTGCCAGCAGCGCAGCTCCGGGACAGGGCGTCACTGAAGCTTTCTTT. It is translated as CASSAAPGQGVTEAFF.

The V and J genes are TRBV9 and TRBJ1-5; D gene unclear. The CDR3 spans 13 residues. CDR1 is SGDLS, CDR2 YYNGEE, per germline. V was trimmed by 4 bases and J by 3 bases, leaving 8 bases between them. The CDR3 DNA is TGTGCCAGCAGCCCGGGTGTCAATCAGCCCCAGCATTTT. Its protein product is CASSPGVNQPQHF.

This chain joins TRBV30 and TRBJ1-6; TRBD1 matches at 8 bases. Germline assignment: CDR1 GTSNPN and CDR2 SVGIG (reference sequence). The CDR3 contains 14 residues. Trimming at V came to 3 bases and at J to 5 bases, leaving 3 bases not matched to a gene. The CDR3 region is CAWSRGQDNSPLHF. The CDR3 bases are TGTGCCTGGAGCAGGGGACAGGATAATTCACCCCTCCACTTT.

In this sample, this clone turned up a few times. Relative to the germline gene, one junction end is altered; a read error may explain this. The chain recombines TRBV6-1 with TRBJ1-3, with D tentatively TRBD1 (5 bases). The CDR3 has 16 residues. CDR1 is MNHNS, CDR2 SASEGT, per germline. The CDR3 reads CASNEAPDKAGNTIYF. The CDR3 DNA reads TGTGCCAGCAATGAAGCGCCGGACAAGGCGGGAAACACCATATATTTT.